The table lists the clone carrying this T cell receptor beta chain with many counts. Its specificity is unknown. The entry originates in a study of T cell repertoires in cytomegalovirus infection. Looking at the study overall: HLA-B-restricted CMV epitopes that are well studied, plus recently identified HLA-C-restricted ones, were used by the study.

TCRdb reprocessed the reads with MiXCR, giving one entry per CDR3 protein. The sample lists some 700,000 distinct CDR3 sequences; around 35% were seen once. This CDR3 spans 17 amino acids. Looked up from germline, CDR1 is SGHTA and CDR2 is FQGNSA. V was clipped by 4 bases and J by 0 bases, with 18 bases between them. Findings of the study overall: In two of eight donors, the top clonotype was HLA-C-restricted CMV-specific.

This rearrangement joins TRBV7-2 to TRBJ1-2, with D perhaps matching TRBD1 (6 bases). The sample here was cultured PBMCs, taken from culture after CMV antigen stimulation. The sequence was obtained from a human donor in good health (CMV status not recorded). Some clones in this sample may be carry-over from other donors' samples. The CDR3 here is CASSSSLRTEANYGYTF. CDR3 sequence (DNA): TGTGCCAGCAGCTCTAGTCTGAGGACAGAGGCTAACTATGGCTACACCTTC.